This is a list of T cell receptor beta chains from one sample in a study of T cell responses to AZD1222 COVID-19 vaccine. Produced via immunoSEQ multiplex PCR; TCRdb's table is partial and in-frame only. This sample has under 200,000 clones, with 80% to 95% found just once. The specimen comprised peripheral blood, sampled on day 0 of AZD1222 vaccination. All receptors come from an adult in good health. Both conserved end residues are part of each CDR3.

TRBV10-3 | CAISETRDRGRLETQYF
TRBV29-1 | CSVVGGIDQPQHF
TRBV9 | CASSGQDSTYEQYF
TRBV28 | CASIPGGDWAQPQHF
TRBV6-1 | CASSEPPGGGSNTEAFF
TRBV5-4 | CASAPGGARTEAFF
TRBV4-1 | CASSPTLRPPGSNQPQHF
TRBV6-5 | CASSYPSGHSGNTIYF
TRBV19 | CASSIDLTDPRYTEAFF
TRBV6-6 | CASRRLDPGELFF
TRBV5-1 | CASSFSTYEQYF
TRBV11-2 | CASSLSTGVSGANVLTF
TRBV7-6 | CASSPRDSSNEKLFF
TRBV7-2 | CASIEMDTQYF
TRBV28 | CASSLWGTGAGRNEQFF
TRBV28 | CASSQGHFSGNTIYF
TRBV12-3/TRBV12-4 | CASTREWAGELFF
TRBV5-1 | CASSLIGDEAFF
TRBV10-3 | CAISDSQNGGNQPQHF
TRBV6-5 | CASSRTGTYGYTF
TRBV19 | CASKIGTVNEKLFF
TRBV9 | CASSVRGLGRETQYF
TRBV6-1 | CASSEVGDQPQHF
TRBV18 | CASSPGTVADGYTF
TRBV7-8 | CASSFTGTGREKLFF
TRBV7-2 | CASSFGDETQYF
TRBV5-1 | CASSLAGKGNQPQHF
TRBV7-9 | CASSLGGGNEQFF
TRBV12-2 | CASRLEWVGRSGTNEKLFF
TRBV27 | CASTQFSRTPGGYTF
TRBV9 | CASSVDHRGGTGELFF
TRBV11-2 | CASSLLTVQNVYEQYF
TRBV6-2/TRBV6-3 | CASSYKEGELNSNQPQHF
TRBV6-6 | CASSYQRGTDTQYF
TRBV6-5 | CASRTTGTGSYGYTF
TRBV5-8 | CASSLRVRWGTFSGANVLTF
TRBV28 | CASSSDRPRRQYF
TRBV20-1 | CSAPGGYEQYF
TRBV5-4 | CAGTTGSSYGYTF
TRBV9 | CASSVQGDSSYEQYF
TRBV6-2/TRBV6-3 | CASSPGQLYGYTF
TRBV6-5 | CASSYSWGGNYGYTF
TRBV27 | CASRPSGDGGYTF
TRBV7-9 | CASSLPLQGAMEKLFF
TRBV2 | CASTFEHEKLFF
TRBV25-1 | CASSLNRAETQYF
TRBV29-1 | CSASTEAFF
TRBV11-3 | CASSCISGGEGYTF
TRBV28 | CASSFLARAAQHF
TRBV7-8 | CASSRDYTYEQYF
TRBV4-1 | CASSQAEGWGYTF
TRBV11-2 | CASSLETTNTEAFF
TRBV29-1 | CSYSENYGYTF
TRBV4-1 | CASSQGTGAGNTIYF
TRBV4-3 | CASSAGGRRNIQYF
TRBV2 | CASEAGANQPQHF
TRBV6-5 | CASGGGLVDTQYF
TRBV4-1 | CASSQSALIENTEAFF
TRBV6-2/TRBV6-3 | CASSFNLMEGRYQPQHF